Following are 22 T cell receptor beta chains from one sample sequenced in a study of beta chain features in type 1 diabetes. The entirety of the isolated RNA underwent reverse transcription, so expressed TCRB transcripts were sequenced. Using immunoSEQ multiplex PCR, the repertoire was profiled, and TCRdb retains in-frame clones only, with some absent. The sample shows a few hundred thousand clones, around a quarter of them seen only once. The specimen was central memory CD4+ T cells from blood. Receptors originate from a man aged 30 to 45 in good health.

The chain carries TRBV27 and TRBJ2-7, with a tentative D call TRBD2 (5 bases). The V end was cut by 4 bases, the J end by 3 bases, with 16 bases between. The CDR3 has 15 residues. From germline, CDR1 is MNHEY and CDR2 SMNVEV (reference sequence). The CDR3 protein is CASSSMGSGGYEQYF. The CDR3 DNA sequence: TGTGCCAGCAGTTCTATGGGAAGTGGAGGCTACGAGCAGTACTTC.

This clone was counted between two and nine times. The chain uses TRBV25-1 and TRBJ2-1; D is undetermined. Trimming cost V 6 bases and J 8 bases, with 8 bases left between them. Germline V CDR1 and CDR2: MGHDK, SYGVNS. The CDR3 is made up of 11 amino acids. This CDR3 reads CASSVNYEQFF. The CDR3 DNA sequence: TGTGCCAGCAGCGTAAATTATGAGCAGTTCTTC.

V and J are TRBV30 and TRBJ2-1; 9 bases align to TRBD2. Germline V gives CDR1 GTSNPN, CDR2 SVGIG (reference sequence). The J segment lost 10 bases and the V segment lost 3 bases, leaving 10 bases of the junction unmatched. The CDR3 is 14 amino acids. The CDR3 nucleotides read TGTGCCTGGAGGGGACTAGCCCCGACGTGGGAGCAGTTCTTC. This codes for CAWRGLAPTWEQFF.

About this clone itself: A read error may explain this, as a much larger clone is one base away. The chain employs TRBV4-3 and TRBJ2-6; TRBD1 might be the D (5 bases). Trimming removed 4 bases at V and 0 bases at J, with 7 bases between. In germline, CDR1 is LGHNA, CDR2 YSLEER. The CDR3 sequence is 15 residues long. The CDR3 DNA follows: TGCGCCAGCAGCCTTACAGGCTCTGGGGCCAACGTCCTGACTTTC. Its translation: CASSLTGSGANVLTF.

This clone was seen a few times. This chain uses TRBV15 with TRBJ2-1; the D gene is possibly TRBD1 (6 bases). CDR1 LNHNV and CDR2 YYDKDF come from the germline V gene (reference sequence). V was pared by 6 bases and J by 10 bases, with 19 bases between. The CDR3 is 14 amino acids. The CDR3 nucleotides read TGTGCCACCAGGGTAGTGTCTGGGGGCGGGGAGCAGTTCTTC. It specifies CATRVVSGGGEQFF.

This clone has more than one count but fewer than ten. V and J are TRBV7-2 and TRBJ2-7; either TRBD1 or TRBD2 may supply D (5 bases each). Trimming stripped 3 bases from V and 5 bases from J, with 14 bases between. Germline V gene sequence: CDR1 SGHTA, CDR2 FQGNSA. The CDR3 covers 14 residues. This chain's CDR3 is CASSFVAGTHEQYF. CDR3 nucleotides: TGTGCCAGCAGCTTCGTGGCAGGGACGCACGAGCAGTACTTC.

This clone was counted a single time. The CDR3, as DNA: TGCGCCAGCAGCTTGGGACAGGGGTACAATGAGCAGTTCTTC. Translated, it gives CASSLGQGYNEQFF. V gene TRBV5-1 combines with J gene TRBJ2-1; 8 bases map to TRBD1. V dropped 0 bases and J dropped 4; count of bases not matched to a gene: 0. Germline lookup yields CDR1 SGHRS and CDR2 YFSETQ. The CDR3 extends over 14 amino acids. The full variable domain, rest sourced from reference TRBV5-1 and TRBJ2-1, is KAGVTQTPRYLIKTRGQQVTLSCSPISGHRSVSWYQQTPGQGLQFLFEYFSETQRNKGNFPGRFSGRQFSNSRSEMNVSTLELGDSALYLCASSLGQGYNEQFFGPGTRLTVL.

This clone has more than one count but fewer than ten. This sequence joins TRBV30 and TRBJ2-1, with D uncertain. CDR1 is GTSNPN, CDR2 SVGIG, per germline (reference sequence). This CDR3 is 11 amino acids long. V was cut by 2 bases and J by 8 bases, with 7 bases left in between. The CDR3 protein is CAWSNRDEQFF. As DNA, the CDR3 is TGTGCCTGGAGTAACCGGGATGAGCAGTTCTTC.

This chain links TRBV7-2 with TRBJ1-4, with TRBD1 identical over 8 bases. Germline CDR1 SGHTA, CDR2 FQGNSA. The V and J ends lost 5 bases and 8 bases, in that order; junction bases with no gene match: 10. The CDR3 covers 15 residues. CDR3 region: CASSLRTGTGEKLFF. In nucleotides, the CDR3 is TGTGCCAGCAGCCTCCGGACAGGGACTGGGGAAAAACTGTTTTTT.

The gene calls are TRBV7-2 and TRBJ2-2, with D unresolved. Trimming took off 7 bases at V and 6 bases at J, with 15 bases between the two ends. Germline CDR1 reads SGHTA; CDR2 reads FQGNSA. CDR3 length equals 14 residues. The CDR3 loop reads CASTRRGSAGELFF. The CDR3 DNA reads as TGTGCCAGCACCCGGCGCGGATCAGCCGGGGAGCTGTTTTTT.

The chain carries TRBV28 and TRBJ2-3, with D perhaps TRBD2 (5 bases). The CDR3 is 14 residues long. Between the trimmed V and J ends, which lost 6 bases and 0 bases, there was a span of 10 bases. The germline V gene encodes CDR1 MDHEN and CDR2 SYDVKM. CDR3 in DNA: TGTGCCAGCAGATCACCGGGAAGCACAGATACGCAGTATTTT. This gives the protein CASRSPGSTDTQYF.

This clone has a handful of counts. The chain carries TRBV19 and TRBJ2-5, with D possibly being TRBD1 (6 bases). The length of the CDR3 is 13 residues. Germline V gives CDR1 LNHDA, CDR2 SQIVND (reference sequence). Trimming took off 4 bases at V and 3 bases at J, with 9 bases between the two ends. The CDR3 coding sequence is TGTGCCAGTAGTAGACGACAGGAAGAGACCCAGTACTTC. It encodes CASSRRQEETQYF.

The V gene is TRBV5-4, the J gene TRBJ2-2; no clear D gene. The germline CDR1 and CDR2 sequences are SGHNT and YYREEE (reference sequence). The CDR3 spans 15 residues. Between the trimmed V and J ends, which lost 4 bases and 1 base, there was a span of 11 bases. The chain's CDR3 is CASSRTVGNTGELFF. CDR3 DNA: TGTGCCAGCAGCCGGACGGTTGGGAACACCGGGGAGCTGTTTTTT. Drawing the rest from reference TRBV5-4 and TRBJ2-2, the complete variable domain is ETGVTQSPTHLIKTRGQQVTLRCSSQSGHNTVSWYQQALGQGPQFIFQYYREEENGRGNFPPRFSGLQFPNYSSELNVNALELDDSALYLCASSRTVGNTGELFFGEGSRLTVL.

This clone was counted a few times. This chain connects TRBV6-1 to TRBJ2-2; the match to TRBD1 covers 7 bases. The CDR3 has 13 amino acids. V shed 10 bases, J shed 7 bases, and the junction held 9 bases outside the gene matches. Germline assignment: CDR1 MNHNS and CDR2 SASEGT. CDR3 sequence reads: CATGRGYSGELFF. In nucleotides, the CDR3 is TGTGCCACCGGCAGGGGGTATAGCGGGGAGCTGTTTTTT.

This sequence joins TRBV28 and TRBJ2-2; maybe TRBD1 (6 bases). Trimming cost V 0 bases and J 4 bases, with 9 bases left between them. The germline gives CDR1 MDHEN, CDR2 SYDVKM. The CDR3 is 15 amino acids. The CDR3 DNA reads as TGTGCCAGCAGTTTATGGGGGGCACCCACCGGGGAGCTGTTTTTT. This encodes CASSLWGAPTGELFF.

V and J are TRBV9 and TRBJ2-7; 13 nucleotides agree with TRBD2. Trimming took 4 bases from V and 4 from J; bases not matched to a gene: 8. Germline CDR1 and CDR2: SGDLS and YYNGEE. The CDR3 runs to 16 residues. The chain's CDR3 is CASSPTTSGRSYEQYF. CDR3 DNA: TGTGCCAGCAGCCCGACGACTAGCGGGAGGTCTTACGAGCAGTACTTC. The entire variable domain, with the rest obtained from reference TRBV9 and TRBJ2-7, is as follows: DSGVTQTPKHLITATGQRVTLRCSPRSGDLSVYWYQQSLDQGLQFLIQYYNGEERAKGNILERFSAQQFPDLHSELNLSSLELGDSALYFCASSPTTSGRSYEQYFGPGTRLTVT.

The sample holds a few counts of this clone. This chain joins TRBV15 and TRBJ2-1, with 7 bases that match TRBD2. V trimming: 0 bases; J trimming: 3 bases; junction bases outside the gene matches: 8. This CDR3 is 17 amino acids long. Germline CDR1 reads LNHNV; CDR2 reads YYDKDF (reference sequence). The CDR3 loop is CATSRDLLASGYNEQFF. The CDR3 DNA follows: TGTGCCACCAGCAGAGATCTATTGGCTAGCGGCTACAATGAGCAGTTCTTC.

In its sample, this clone was seen a few times. The rearrangement uses TRBV30 and TRBJ2-7, with TRBD1 matching 7 bases. After removal of 8 bases from V and 4 bases from J, the junction contained 8 bases not matched to a gene. CDR1 is GTSNPN and CDR2 is SVGIG in the germline V gene (reference sequence). This CDR3 comprises 12 residues. This chain's CDR3 is CAVMGQTYEQYF. For the CDR3, the DNA is TGTGCCGTTATGGGACAGACTTACGAGCAGTACTTC.

This chain connects TRBV9 to TRBJ2-1, with 7 bases identical to TRBD1. The germline gives CDR1 SGDLS, CDR2 YYNGEE. The CDR3 consists of 13 residues. Losses at the gene ends were 3 bases for V and 6 bases for J; bases not matched to a gene: 3. CDR3 region: CASSARQGNEQFF. CDR3 nucleotides: TGTGCCAGCAGCGCCCGACAGGGCAATGAGCAGTTCTTC.

The chain carries TRBV19 and TRBJ2-2; TRBD2 matches 7 bases. Germline V gene sequence: CDR1 LNHDA, CDR2 SQIVND (reference sequence). The CDR3 sequence is 15 residues long. The trim removed 5 bases at V and 6 bases at J, leaving 9 bases unmatched. CDR3 sequence (DNA): TGTGCCAGTAGTTCCCGGAGCGGGGAGGCCGGGGAGCTGTTTTTT. This encodes CASSSRSGEAGELFF. Looking up the rest from reference TRBV19 and TRBJ2-2 gives the full variable domain: DGGITQSPKYLFRKEGQNVTLSCEQNLNHDAMYWYRQDPGQGLRLIYYSQIVNDFQKGDIAEGYSVSREKKESFPLTVTSAQKNPTAFYLCASSSRSGEAGELFFGEGSRLTVL.

This sequence joins TRBV5-1 and TRBJ2-7, with D possibly being TRBD2 (6 bases). This CDR3 has 15 residues. Germline CDR1 and CDR2: SGHRS and YFSETQ. Trimming left V 2 bases short and J 0 bases short, with 12 bases between. CDR3 loop: CASSFGAGSSYEQYF. The CDR3 DNA is TGCGCCAGCAGCTTCGGGGCGGGGAGCTCCTACGAGCAGTACTTC.

This sequence joins TRBV28 and TRBJ1-2; no clear D. The CDR3 sequence is 14 residues long. V dropped 2 bases and J dropped 8 bases, with 15 bases sitting between them. Germline V gene sequence: CDR1 MDHEN, CDR2 SYDVKM. Here the CDR3 reads CASSLAGGRKGYTF. Written as DNA, the CDR3 is TGTGCCAGCAGTTTAGCGGGCGGAAGGAAAGGCTACACCTTC.